This TCR beta chain was documented in a study of cytomegalovirus exposure and HLA in healthy donors. The CDR3 has 13 amino acids. The V gene's germline CDR1 is ENHRY and CDR2 SYGVKD. V lost 4 bases to trimming and J lost 3 bases, with 9 bases between them. This PCR relied on a set of 60 Vbeta primers and 13 Jbeta primers. The assay was immunoSEQ multiplex PCR, and TCRdb's table has in-frame clones only and misses some. The sample includes roughly 81,000 clones, 60% to 80% of them seen just once. This chain connects TRBV10-3 to TRBJ1-2; D gene ambiguous. This clonotype was sampled from a boy aged 10-17 years in good health and CMV-seronegative. Material: PBMCs. The CDR3 region has the DNA TGTGCCATCAGTGTGAGGGAATACTATGGCTACACCTTC. As protein: CAISVREYYGYTF.